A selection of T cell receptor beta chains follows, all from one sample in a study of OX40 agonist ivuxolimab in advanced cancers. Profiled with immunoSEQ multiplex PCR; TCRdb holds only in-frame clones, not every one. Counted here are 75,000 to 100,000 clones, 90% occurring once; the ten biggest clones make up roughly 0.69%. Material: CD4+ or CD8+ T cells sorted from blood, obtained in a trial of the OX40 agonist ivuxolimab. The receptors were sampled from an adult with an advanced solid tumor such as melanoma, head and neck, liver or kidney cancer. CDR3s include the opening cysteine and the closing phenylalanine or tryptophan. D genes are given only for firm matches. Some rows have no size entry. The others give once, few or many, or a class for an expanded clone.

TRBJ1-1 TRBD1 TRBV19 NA TGTGCCAGTAGTACGACAGGGGGCGGGTATGCTTTCTTT CASSTTGGGYAFF
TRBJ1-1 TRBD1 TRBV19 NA TGTGCCAGTAGTCCCAGACAGGGGGCGATGGGCACTGAAGCTTTCTTT CASSPRQGAMGTEAFF
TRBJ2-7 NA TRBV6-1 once TGTGCCAGCTGGAGGACAGCATACGAGCAGTACTTC CASWRTAYEQYF
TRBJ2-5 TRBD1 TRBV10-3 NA TGTGCCATCAGCGAGGGACAGGGTAAGGAGACCCAGTACTTC CAISEGQGKETQYF
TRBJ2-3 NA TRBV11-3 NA TGTGCCAGCAGCTTATTTGGACAGCTGAACACAGATACGCAGTATTTT CASSLFGQLNTDTQYF
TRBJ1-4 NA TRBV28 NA TGTGCCAGCACCCTGGGGGGATTTAATAATGAAAAACTGTTTTTT CASTLGGFNNEKLFF
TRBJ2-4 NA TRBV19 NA TGTGCCAGTAGTATAGTAGCCAAAAACATTCAGTACTTC CASSIVAKNIQYF
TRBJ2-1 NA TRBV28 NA TGTGCCAGCAGTAGGGGGCGTCTGGTAGCGGGCTCCTACAATGAGCAGTTCTTC CASSRGRLVAGSYNEQFF
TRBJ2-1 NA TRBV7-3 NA TGTGCCAGCAGCTTAACGAGGAGGGACGATGAGCAGTTCTTC CASSLTRRDDEQFF
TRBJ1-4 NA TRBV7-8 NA TGTGCCAGCAGCTTAATCCCCGGTCGACTGGGTGAAAAACTGTTTTTT CASSLIPGRLGEKLFF
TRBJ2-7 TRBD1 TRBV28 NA TGTGCCAGCAGTTCGGGGGACAGGGCCATCTCCTACGAGCAGTACTTC CASSSGDRAISYEQYF
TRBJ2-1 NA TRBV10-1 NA TGCGCCAGCAGTGCCCTCGTAGCGAATTCCTACAATGAGCAGTTCTTC CASSALVANSYNEQFF
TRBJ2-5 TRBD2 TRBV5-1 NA TGCGCCAGCAGCTTGGCTCTAGCGGGAGAGCAAGAGACCCAGTACTTC CASSLALAGEQETQYF
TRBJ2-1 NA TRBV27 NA TGTGCCAGCAGTTTAAAAGCCAAGCCCCCCTACAATGAGCAGTTCTTC CASSLKAKPPYNEQFF
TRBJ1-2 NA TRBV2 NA TGTGCCAGCAGTGAACCTACACCAAGGGGCCCAAATGCCAGAACCTACTATGGCTACACCTTC CASSEPTPRGPNARTYYGYTF
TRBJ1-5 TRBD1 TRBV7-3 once TGTGCCAGCAGCCAAGGACAGGGTTGCAATCAGCCCCAGCATTTT CASSQGQGCNQPQHF
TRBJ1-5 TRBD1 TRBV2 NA TGTGCCAGCTGGACAGGAAGCAATCAGCCCCAGCATTTT CASWTGSNQPQHF
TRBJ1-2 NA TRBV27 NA TGTGCCAGCAGTTTTTGGGGCCGAGGGGAGGAAGATGGCTACACCTTC CASSFWGRGEEDGYTF
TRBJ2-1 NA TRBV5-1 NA TGCGCCAGCAGCCCGCTTGGCTCAGACAATGAGCAGTTCTTC CASSPLGSDNEQFF
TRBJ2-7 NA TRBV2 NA TGTGCCAGCATAAACCCCCTGGGGGACGACGAGCAGTACTTC CASINPLGDDEQYF
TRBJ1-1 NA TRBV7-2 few TGTGCCAGCAGCTTAGGGAGGTGGACTGAAGCTTTCTTT CASSLGRWTEAFF
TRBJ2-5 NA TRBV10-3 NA TGTGCCGTTGGGGCCTGGGAAGAGACCCAGTACTTC CAVGAWEETQYF
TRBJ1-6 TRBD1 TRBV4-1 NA TGCGCCAGCAGCATACCCGGACAGGGAAGTGATTCACCCCTCCACTTT CASSIPGQGSDSPLHF
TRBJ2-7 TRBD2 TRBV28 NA TGTGCCAGCAGTTTCAGTAGCGGGACCTCCTACGAGCAGTACTTC CASSFSSGTSYEQYF
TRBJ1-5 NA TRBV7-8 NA TGTGCCAGCAGCGGCAGGGTCAGCAATCAGCCCCAGCATTTT CASSGRVSNQPQHF
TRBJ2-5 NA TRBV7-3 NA TGTGCCAGCAGCCGGACCCCCCAAGAGACCCAGTACTTC CASSRTPQETQYF
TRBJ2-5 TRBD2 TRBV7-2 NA TGTGCCAGCAGCTACGGGACTAGGGGGTACCAAGAGACCCAGTACTTC CASSYGTRGYQETQYF
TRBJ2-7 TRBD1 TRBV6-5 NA TGTGCCAGCAGTAAGCCGGGACAGGGGGTCTACGAGCAGTACTTC CASSKPGQGVYEQYF
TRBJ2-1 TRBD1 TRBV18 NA TGTGCCAGCTCACGGGTTGTAGGACAGGATGCGTTCTTC CASSRVVGQDAFF
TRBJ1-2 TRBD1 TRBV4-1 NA TGCGCCAGCAGCCAAAGACAGGGCGACTATGGCTACACCTTC CASSQRQGDYGYTF
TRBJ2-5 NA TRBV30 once TGTGCCTGGAGTTTGGGGGAGACCCAGTACTTC CAWSLGETQYF
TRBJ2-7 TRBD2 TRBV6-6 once TGTGCCAGCAGTAGCGGGATCACCTACGAGCAGTACTTC CASSSGITYEQYF
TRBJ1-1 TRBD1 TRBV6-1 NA TGTGCCAGCGTCGGGACAGGGATTGAAGCTTTCTTT CASVGTGIEAFF
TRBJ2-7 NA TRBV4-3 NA TGCGCCAGCAGCTACCTAGTTGAGGTAGCGCACGAGCAGTACTTC CASSYLVEVAHEQYF
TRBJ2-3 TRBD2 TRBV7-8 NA TGTGCCAGCAGCTCAAGCGGGACGGCGCAGTATTTT CASSSSGTAQYF
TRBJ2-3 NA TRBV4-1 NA TGCGCCAGCAGCCCCACCCGGTACAACACAGATACGCAGTATTTT CASSPTRYNTDTQYF
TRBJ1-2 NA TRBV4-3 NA TGCGCCAGCAGCCAAGAGAGAGGGGTATTGGGTGGCTACACCTTC CASSQERGVLGGYTF
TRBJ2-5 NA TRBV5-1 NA TGCGCCAGCAGCCGTTTGGTTGGACAAGAGACCCAGTACTTC CASSRLVGQETQYF
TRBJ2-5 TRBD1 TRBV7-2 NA TGTGCCAGCAGCTTAAGGGGGCTGGAGACCCAGTACTTC CASSLRGLETQYF
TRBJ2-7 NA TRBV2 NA TGTGCCAGCACCCGCCGGGACACGTCCTACGAGCAGTACTTC CASTRRDTSYEQYF
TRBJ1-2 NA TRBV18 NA TGTGCCAGCTCACCTTCTCAGGCTCCTACTTCGGATGGCTACACCTTC CASSPSQAPTSDGYTF
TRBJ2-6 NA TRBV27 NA TGTGCCAGCAGCCGGGACCTTGGGGCGGCTGGGGCCAACGTCCTGACTTTC CASSRDLGAAGANVLTF